This paragraph covers one T cell receptor (beta chain) sequence. This clone is medium-sized (0.01 to 0.1%). Its cognate antigen has yet to be identified. There are no base qualities to consult, and no much larger clone falls within one base. The cysteine opens and the phenylalanine closes a CDR3 of 13 amino acids. Here the CDR3 DNA is all that survives: 39 bases in frame from base 1. Deletion took 4 bases off V and 7 bases off J, with a span of 13 bases between the germline ends. The germline V gene specifies SGHTA as CDR1 and FQGNSA as CDR2. These data originate in a study of blood T cell repertoires in COVID-19 (dated by TCRdb to 2018 to 2021). At the level of the whole study: Samples covering the acute and convalescent phases of COVID-19 were provided by collaborators in the United States, Italy and Spain. The material from the prospective study consisted of cDNA or gDNA derived from T cells, B-cell-depleted T cells, or PBMCs. A de-identified subject ID, COVID-19 status, age in years and sex were almost always included in the sample metadata. The repertoires were made available in a free public database intended to serve as a resource for research on the immune response to SARS-CoV-2. HLA class I and class II types, where available, came from metadata supplied by the sample provider rather than from assay-based typing. Deeply sampled blood TCRbeta repertoires from subjects exposed to, actively infected with, or recovered from COVID-19 were included in the dataset. Samples came from the ongoing ImmuneRACE study (first 160 participants) plus 1,254 subjects from 6 global collaborators. What the research found in general, with its limitations: How much clinical and demographic metadata was included differed by source and by participant, and the metadata was provided uncurated.

Collaborating institutions collected whole blood in K2EDTA tubes following their own protocols. For TCRbeta analysis, collaborators shipped samples in one of three forms: frozen whole blood, isolated PBMCs, or DNA extracted from either of those sample types. TCRbeta CDR3 regions were amplified from genomic DNA using the immunoSEQ Assay, a bias-controlled multiplex PCR. Per the original workflow: The number of nucleated cells in each sample was estimated by amplification of reference gene primers within the assay. To quantify the absolute abundance of each unique TCRbeta CDR3 rearrangement, sequence reads were collapsed and filtered. For each sample, productive Simpson clonality was calculated by taking the square root of Simpson's diversity index across productive rearrangements. Sourced from immuneACCESS, this table was stored by TCRdb with only in-frame sequences that have V and J called. A share of the clones is absent; for the studies checked, an unresolved V gene accounts for under half, and the remainder has no known explanation. V and J calls and clone size come straight from that table; D and trimming were deduced from the DNA. Recorded for this sample are some 73,000 clones; roughly 86% of them occurred a single time. Around 14% of the sample goes to the ten largest clones.

The sequence joins TRBV7-2 to TRBJ1-1; confidence is insufficient to name the D gene. Sequenced: peripheral blood. The source of this sequence is a woman aged 55-70 years with acute or convalescent COVID-19. The CDR3 region has the sequence CASSSKLNGEAFF. The DNA is TGTGCCAGCAGCTCAAAGCTGAACGGTGAAGCTTTCTTT.